These 23 T cell receptor beta chains were all obtained from the same sample, sequenced in a study of T cell responses to AZD1222 COVID-19 vaccine. The table came from immunoSEQ multiplex PCR; TCRdb's copy has only in-frame clones and leaves some out. The sample records about 140,000 clones, approximately 93% being singletons. This material consisted of peripheral blood, taken after recovery from COVID-19. The receptors shown here come from an adult who had recovered from COVID-19.

The chain links TRBV7-2 to TRBJ2-7, with 9 nucleotides matching TRBD2. V lost 4 bases and J lost 4; bases outside the gene matches: 5. CDR3 size: 14 residues. Germline CDR1 SGHTA, CDR2 FQGNSA. The CDR3 nucleotides read TGTGCCAGCAGCTCGAGGGCGGGAGGGTACGAGCAGTACTTC. Translated, it gives CASSSRAGGYEQYF. The whole variable domain, remainder taken from reference TRBV7-2 and TRBJ2-7, is GAGVSQSPSNKVTEKGKDVELRCDPISGHTALYWYRQSLGQGLEFLIYFQGNSAPDKSGLPSDRFSAERTGGSVSTLTIQRTQQEDSAVYLCASSSRAGGYEQYFGPGTRLTVT.

The gene calls are TRBV11-2 and TRBJ2-2; TRBD2 matches at 10 bases. The CDR3 consists of 17 residues. Trimming cost V 5 bases and J 0 bases; bases outside gene matches: 6. Germline V gives CDR1 SGHAT, CDR2 FQNNGV. The CDR3: CASSTYLAGANTGELFF. The DNA of the CDR3 is TGTGCCAGCAGCACTTACCTAGCGGGGGCGAACACCGGGGAGCTGTTTTTT. The variable domain in full, with the rest retrieved from reference TRBV11-2 and TRBJ2-2, is EAGVAQSPRYKIIEKRQSVAFWCNPISGHATLYWYQQILGQGPKLLIQFQNNGVVDDSQLPKDRFSAERLKGVDSTLKIQPAKLEDSAVYLCASSTYLAGANTGELFFGEGSRLTVL.

CDR3 sequence (DNA): TGTGCCATCAGGACTAGCGGAGGACACAATGAGCAGTTCTTC. The encoded protein is CAIRTSGGHNEQFF. The chain combines TRBV10-3 with TRBJ2-1; 9 bases line up with TRBD2. Looked up from germline, CDR1 is ENHRY and CDR2 is SYGVKD. Trimming cost V 6 bases and J 5 bases; bases outside gene matches: 5. This CDR3 has 14 amino acids.

This chain's CDR3 is CASSQDPTIAYNEQFF. The CDR3 DNA reads as TGCGCCAGCAGCCAAGATCCGACAATTGCCTACAATGAGCAGTTCTTC. This rearrangement joins TRBV4-1 to TRBJ2-1; D is ambiguous. Trimming took off 0 bases at V and 2 bases at J, with 11 bases between the two ends. Germline V CDR1 and CDR2: MGHRA, YSYEKL. CDR3 length equals 16 residues.

The rearrangement uses TRBV28 and TRBJ2-3; the D gene is possibly TRBD2 (6 bases). The CDR3 runs 16 residues. CDR1 and CDR2 from the germline V gene are MDHEN and SYDVKM. V was cut by 4 bases and J by 6 bases, with 20 bases left in between. CDR3 DNA sequence: TGTGCCAGCAGTTCCCCCCTTACGGGAGCGACGGATACGCAGTATTTT. It encodes CASSSPLTGATDTQYF. Full variable domain (outside the CDR3, taken from reference TRBV28 and TRBJ2-3): DVKVTQSSRYLVKRTGEKVFLECVQDMDHENMFWYRQDPGLGLRLIYFSYDVKMKEKGDIPEGYSVSREKKERFSLILESASTNQTSMYLCASSSPLTGATDTQYFGPGTRLTVL.

V and J are TRBV6-2 or TRBV6-3 and TRBJ2-7; 14 nucleotides align to TRBD2. V dropped 2 bases and J dropped 8; count of bases not matched to a gene: 14. This CDR3 comprises 18 residues. Germline V gene data show CDR1 as MNHEY and CDR2 as SVGEGT. The CDR3 region is CASSYPGLAGALRMKQYF. Here the CDR3 DNA reads TGTGCCAGCAGTTACCCGGGACTAGCGGGAGCATTAAGGATGAAGCAGTACTTC.

This clone was observed a few times. The chain has TRBV27 and TRBJ1-6; TRBD1 might be the D (5 bases). CDR1 and CDR2 (germline): MNHEY, SMNVEV (reference sequence). There are 13 residues in the CDR3. V gave up 6 bases and J gave up 12 bases, with 15 bases separating them. CDR3 sequence reads: CASRGPLMGPLHF. The CDR3 DNA reads as TGTGCCAGCAGGGGACCTCTCATGGGACCCCTCCACTTT.

The chain employs TRBV28 and TRBJ2-2; possible D gene TRBD2, 8 bases. The germline V gene encodes CDR1 MDHEN and CDR2 SYDVKM. Trimming took 6 bases from V and 7 from J, leaving 21 bases between them. The CDR3 has 16 residues. The CDR3 sequence: CASSLPGGGKNGELFF. The DNA for the CDR3 is TGTGCCAGCAGCCTCCCGGGAGGGGGCAAGAACGGGGAGCTGTTTTTT.

The chain is built from TRBV28 and TRBJ1-1; TRBD1 is a possible D gene (5 bases). This CDR3 is built from 16 residues. Trimming removed 1 base from V and 0 bases from J, with 12 bases in between. Germline assignment: CDR1 MDHEN and CDR2 SYDVKM. CDR3: CASSLYRGRVNTEAFF. The CDR3 nucleotides read TGTGCCAGCAGTTTATATAGGGGCCGCGTGAACACTGAAGCTTTCTTT.

The gene calls are TRBV18 and TRBJ2-2; 9 bases agree with TRBD2. This CDR3 is built from 17 residues. J was trimmed by 6 bases and V by 1 base; bases with no gene match: 9. Germline CDR1 is KGHSH and CDR2 is LQKENI. The CDR3 nucleotides are TGTGCCAGCTCACCACTTCTGATAGCGGGAGAGGCCGGGGAGCTGTTTTTT. It is translated as CASSPLLIAGEAGELFF.

This clone has just one count. The chain is built from TRBV28 and TRBJ2-7; 9 bases align to TRBD2. CDR3 length: 16 amino acids. In germline, CDR1 is MDHEN, CDR2 SYDVKM. Germline trimming cut 5 bases from V and 1 base from J; bases unmatched to any gene: 9. Written as DNA, the CDR3 is TGTGCCAGCAGTCCCCCCCGAGCGGGAGGTTCCTACGAGCAGTACTTC. This encodes CASSPPRAGGSYEQYF.

The chain recombines TRBV6-5 with TRBJ2-1; D remains ambiguous. The CDR3 runs to 15 residues. Germline assignment: CDR1 MNHEY and CDR2 SVGAGI. V lost 6 bases and J 0 bases, leaving 12 bases between the germline ends. CDR3 in amino acids: CASSFTSSSYNEQFF. The DNA of the CDR3 is TGTGCCAGCAGCTTTACCTCGAGCTCCTACAATGAGCAGTTCTTC.

The genes are TRBV7-9 and TRBJ2-5; D is perhaps TRBD1 (5 bases). V dropped 0 bases and J dropped 2 bases, with 13 bases sitting between them. The CDR3 is 16 amino acids. In germline, CDR1 is SEHNR, CDR2 FQNEAQ (reference sequence). CDR3 amino acids: CASSLAGRAPQETQYF. CDR3 DNA: TGTGCCAGCAGCTTAGCTGGCAGGGCACCTCAAGAGACCCAGTACTTC.

The chain uses TRBV28 and TRBJ2-2; tentatively, D is TRBD2 (5 bases). V lost 5 bases and J lost 4, with 11 bases in between. This CDR3 comprises 14 residues. Germline V CDR1 and CDR2: MDHEN, SYDVKM. This chain's CDR3 is CASSTGEPTGELFF. CDR3 coding DNA: TGTGCCAGCAGTACCGGGGAACCCACCGGGGAGCTGTTTTTT. Looking up the rest from reference TRBV28 and TRBJ2-2 gives the full variable domain: DVKVTQSSRYLVKRTGEKVFLECVQDMDHENMFWYRQDPGLGLRLIYFSYDVKMKEKGDIPEGYSVSREKKERFSLILESASTNQTSMYLCASSTGEPTGELFFGEGSRLTVL.

This chain links TRBV15 with TRBJ1-6; D perhaps matches TRBD1 (5 bases). CDR1 and CDR2 (germline): LNHNV, YYDKDF (reference sequence). The CDR3 is made up of 15 amino acids. Trimming pared 0 bases from V and 7 bases from J, leaving 10 bases between. The CDR3 nucleotides are TGTGCCACCAGCAGAGATCGGGGCAGCAATTCACCCCTCCACTTT. Translated, it gives CATSRDRGSNSPLHF. Full variable domain (rest looked up from reference TRBV15 and TRBJ1-6): DAMVIQNPRYQVTQFGKPVTLSCSQTLNHNVMYWYQQKSSQAPKLLFHYYDKDFNNEADTPDNFQSRRPNTSFCFLDIRSPGLGDTAMYLCATSRDRGSNSPLHFGNGTRLTVT.

This clone has a single count. This rearrangement joins TRBV15 to TRBJ2-1; the D gene is possibly TRBD2 (6 bases). Trimming removed 0 bases at V and 3 bases at J, with 15 bases between. The CDR3 extends over 17 amino acids. In germline, CDR1 is LNHNV, CDR2 YYDKDF (reference sequence). The CDR3 DNA reads as TGTGCCACCAGCAGAGATGGGGAGGTGGAAAGCTACAATGAGCAGTTCTTC. It is translated as CATSRDGEVESYNEQFF.

The chain links TRBV27 to TRBJ2-7; D may be TRBD2 (5 bases). CDR1 and CDR2 (germline): MNHEY, SMNVEV (reference sequence). The CDR3 contains 15 residues. V was shortened by 7 bases and J by 3 bases, with 19 bases between the two germline ends. The CDR3 bases are TGTGCCAGCACTAACCCCCGTGGAGGACTCTACGAGCAGTACTTC. Translating gives CASTNPRGGLYEQYF.

This chain joins TRBV27 and TRBJ2-3; D not certain. V was pared by 2 bases and J by 4 bases, with 1 base between. There are 11 residues in the CDR3. CDR1 and CDR2 from the germline V gene are MNHEY and SMNVEV (reference sequence). The CDR3 spells CASSLADTQYF. The CDR3 DNA sequence: TGTGCCAGCAGTTTAGCAGATACGCAGTATTTT.

This clone was counted a few times. CDR3: CASSFLRNTEAFF. CDR3 DNA: TGTGCCAGCAGCTTCTTGAGGAACACTGAAGCTTTCTTT. The V gene is TRBV7-3, the J gene TRBJ1-1; no definite D call. The CDR3 covers 13 residues. Germline V CDR1 and CDR2: SGHTA, FQGTGA. Trimming stripped 3 bases from V and 1 base from J, with 6 bases between. The full variable domain, completed using reference TRBV7-3 and TRBJ1-1, is GAGVSQTPSNKVTEKGKYVELRCDPISGHTALYWYRQSLGQGPEFLIYFQGTGAADDSGLPNDRFFAVRPEGSVSTLKIQRTERGDSAVYLCASSFLRNTEAFFGQGTRLTVV.

The V gene is TRBV28, the J gene TRBJ1-2, with D unclear. Germline V gene sequence: CDR1 MDHEN, CDR2 SYDVKM. Trimming shortened V by 7 bases and J by 8 bases, and 20 bases separated the two germline ends. The CDR3 length is 14 residues. CDR3 nucleotide sequence: TGTGCCAGCATTTCGGCCGATTATGGCAACGGCTACACCTTC. Translating gives CASISADYGNGYTF.

The chain has TRBV15 and TRBJ2-2; 7 nucleotides line up with TRBD1. This CDR3 is 14 amino acids long. Germline V gene data show CDR1 as LNHNV and CDR2 as YYDKDF (reference sequence). V was pared by 8 bases and J by 3 bases, with 6 bases of the junction left unmatched. In DNA form, the CDR3 reads TGTGCCACCTTAGACAGGGTGGACACCGGGGAGCTGTTTTTT. Its protein product is CATLDRVDTGELFF.

The V gene is TRBV7-2, the J gene TRBJ1-4; no clear D gene. This CDR3 comprises 14 residues. V lost 1 base and J 10 bases, leaving 13 bases between the germline ends. The germline V gene has CDR1 SGHTA and CDR2 FQGNSA. CDR3 sequence reads: CASSLEEGRAKLFF. CDR3 sequence (DNA): TGTGCCAGCAGCTTAGAGGAGGGAAGGGCAAAACTGTTTTTT.

The rearrangement uses TRBV28 and TRBJ1-6, with D possibly TRBD1 on 5 matching bases. CDR3 length: 15 residues. The germline V gene has CDR1 MDHEN and CDR2 SYDVKM. Trimming cost V 8 bases and J 7 bases, with 18 bases left between them. The CDR3 reads CASSPGLGPNSPLHF. The CDR3 nucleotides read TGTGCCAGCTCGCCGGGGCTTGGTCCCAATTCACCCCTCCACTTT.